This T cell receptor (beta chain) was sequenced during a study of metastatic and nonmetastatic thyroid tumors. This clone was detected many times. Germline CDR1 reads GTSNPN; CDR2 reads SVGIG (reference sequence). This CDR3 contains 15 residues. V gave up 0 bases and J gave up 7 bases, with 16 bases separating them. TCRdb reprocessed the PCR reads via MiXCR. The sample records around 45,000 clones, 15% to 20% being singletons. Thyroid surgery was performed in patients who had received no treatment beforehand. V and J are TRBV30 and TRBJ1-3; D is perhaps TRBD1 (5 bases). Material for sequencing was blood. The sequence derives from a female donor with papillary thyroid cancer or a benign thyroid nodule (not recorded which). Some clones in this sample may be carry-over from other donors' samples. CDR3 region: CAWSVRGGFGNTIYF. CDR3 nucleotides: TGTGCCTGGAGTGTCCGGGGCGGCTTTGGGAACACCATATATTTT.